The next 20 T cell receptor beta chains were all read from a single sample in a study of vaccination effects on CD4 cells after COVID-19. Data came from immunoSEQ multiplex PCR; TCRdb stores just in-frame clones and leaves some out. The table has tens of thousands of clones, over 65% seen once; the top ten hold approximately 10%. Their antigens remain unidentified. It was after roughly 11 days of culture that CD4+ T cells were isolated. The sequenced sample was CD4+ T cells from PBMCs cultured without peptide, obtained before COVID-19 vaccination. The source of these receptors is a human donor who received a COVID-19 vaccine.

The rearrangement uses TRBV19 and TRBJ1-1; D remains unclear. The CDR3 length is 15 residues. The ends were cut back, 6 bases at V and 0 bases at J, with 14 bases in the middle. CDR1 is LNHDA, CDR2 SQIVND, per germline (reference sequence). CDR3 bases: TGTGCCAGTAGCTATGGTACGGGGATGAACACTGAAGCTTTCTTT. It encodes CASSYGTGMNTEAFF.

J is TRBJ1-1 and V is TRBV19; 10 nucleotides match TRBD1. This CDR3 region has 20 residues. The germline CDR1 and CDR2 sequences are LNHDA and SQIVND (reference sequence). V trimming: 9 bases; J trimming: 0 bases; junction bases outside the gene matches: 22. The CDR3 loop is CASAARNLWTGGSMNTEAFF. Here the CDR3 DNA reads TGTGCCAGCGCAGCTAGAAATTTATGGACAGGGGGTTCCATGAACACTGAAGCTTTCTTT.

This clone was observed once. The chain recombines TRBV10-3 with TRBJ2-1, with TRBD2 matching 12 bases. Trimming cost V 4 bases and J 4 bases; bases outside gene matches: 5. CDR1 and CDR2 from the germline V gene are ENHRY and SYGVKD. The CDR3 has 16 amino acids. CDR3 in DNA: TGTGCCATCAGTGGGACTAGCGGGGCTCAGTACAATGAGCAGTTCTTC. This translates into CAISGTSGAQYNEQFF.

This chain links TRBV7-2 with TRBJ1-4; D not resolved. Germline assignment: CDR1 SGHTA and CDR2 FQGNSA. The CDR3 totals 14 residues. V lost 5 bases to trimming and J lost 0 bases, with 7 bases between them. CDR3 sequence: CASSQGTTNEKLFF. The DNA for the CDR3 is TGTGCCAGCAGCCAAGGTACAACTAATGAAAAACTGTTTTTT.

The chain combines TRBV4-1 with TRBJ1-1; the D gene is possibly TRBD1 (6 bases). Trimming removed 1 base from V and 1 base from J, with 10 bases in between. This CDR3 spans 15 amino acids. CDR1 and CDR2 from the germline V gene are MGHRA and YSYEKL. In nucleotides, the CDR3 is TGCGCCAGCAGCCAAGCTCGGACAGAGAACACTGAAGCTTTCTTT. Amino acid sequence: CASSQARTENTEAFF.

The chain is built from TRBV5-4 and TRBJ2-1; D assignment may be TRBD1 or TRBD2 (5 bases each). Trimming stripped 4 bases from V and 4 bases from J, with 12 bases between. CDR3 size: 14 residues. Germline lookup yields CDR1 SGHNT and CDR2 YYREEE (reference sequence). The CDR3 nucleotides are TGTGCCAGCAGCCCTGGGACGGAATACAATGAGCAGTTCTTC. Its translation is CASSPGTEYNEQFF. The variable domain in full, completed from reference TRBV5-4 and TRBJ2-1, reads ETGVTQSPTHLIKTRGQQVTLRCSSQSGHNTVSWYQQALGQGPQFIFQYYREEENGRGNFPPRFSGLQFPNYSSELNVNALELDDSALYLCASSPGTEYNEQFFGPGTRLTVL.

The chain has TRBV19 and TRBJ2-2; TRBD1 aligns across 7 bases. Germline V gene data show CDR1 as LNHDA and CDR2 as SQIVND (reference sequence). This CDR3 comprises 14 residues. The trim removed 8 bases at V and 4 bases at J, leaving 7 bases unmatched. This chain's CDR3 is CASGQVLSTGELFF. The DNA for the CDR3 is TGTGCCAGTGGACAGGTTCTGAGCACCGGGGAGCTGTTTTTT.

The genes are TRBV10-2 and TRBJ1-1, with no clear D. Between the trimmed V and J ends, which lost 9 bases and 1 base, there was a span of 12 bases. Germline CDR1 and CDR2: WSHSY and SAAADI. This CDR3 contains 13 residues. The CDR3 reads CASRVVSNTEAFF. In DNA, the CDR3 is TGCGCCAGTCGGGTTGTGTCGAACACTGAAGCTTTCTTT.

The chain recombines TRBV29-1 with TRBJ2-3, with 13 nucleotides matching TRBD2. Losses at the gene ends were 7 bases for V and 4 bases for J; bases not matched to a gene: 5. The germline V gene encodes CDR1 SQVTM and CDR2 ANQGSEA. CDR3 length equals 14 residues. DNA for the CDR3: TGCAGCGGGACTGGACTAGCGGGAGCAGATACGCAGTATTTT. This codes for CSGTGLAGADTQYF.

The rearrangement uses TRBV5-1 and TRBJ1-2; D not certain. V lost 1 base to trimming and J lost 3 bases, with 10 bases between them. The CDR3 loop spans 14 amino acids. CDR1 SGHRS and CDR2 YFSETQ come from the germline V gene. In DNA form, the CDR3 reads TGCGCCAGCAGCTTGACCGACGATTACTATGGCTACACCTTC. Encoded protein: CASSLTDDYYGYTF.

V usage is TRBV6-5 and J usage is TRBJ2-5, with 10 nucleotides matching TRBD2. In germline, CDR1 is MNHEY, CDR2 SVGAGI. V trimming: 0 bases; J trimming: 5 bases; junction bases outside the gene matches: 6. CDR3 length: 16 amino acids. The CDR3 nucleotides are TGTGCCAGCAGTTACTCGAGCGGGGGGGCCAGGGAGACCCAGTACTTC. This translates into CASSYSSGGARETQYF.

This chain uses TRBV11-2 with TRBJ2-1; 9 bases are shared with TRBD2. Germline CDR1 SGHAT, CDR2 FQNNGV. CDR3 length equals 18 residues. With 1 base clipped from V and 7 bases from J, the junction kept 14 bases outside the gene matches. The CDR3: CASSLAPNAGGLWNEQFF. The CDR3 DNA follows: TGTGCCAGCAGCTTAGCCCCTAACGCGGGGGGGCTCTGGAATGAGCAGTTCTTC.

This clone was seen more than once but under ten times. This chain uses TRBV4-2 with TRBJ1-2; TRBD1 matches at 7 bases. The CDR3 is 13 amino acids. Germline CDR1 LGHNA, CDR2 YNFKEQ. The V gene end was trimmed by 6 bases and the J gene end by 3 bases; junction bases not matched to a gene: 4. CDR3 residues: CASRPTGDYGYTF. The DNA of the CDR3 is TGTGCCAGCAGACCCACAGGGGACTATGGCTACACCTTC.

V usage is TRBV5-5 and J usage is TRBJ2-7, with D unresolved. This CDR3 region has 14 residues. Germline lookup yields CDR1 SGHKS and CDR2 YYEKEE (reference sequence). Trimming took 0 bases from V and 6 from J, leaving 13 bases between them. The CDR3 DNA sequence: TGTGCCAGCAGCTTGGGGCAGGTACCGCGCGAGCAGTACTTC. It translates to CASSLGQVPREQYF.

This clone has only a few counts. This chain joins TRBV19 and TRBJ2-3; the D call may be TRBD1 or TRBD2 (5 bases each). The V end was cut by 1 base, the J end by 5 bases, with 10 bases between. The CDR3 extends over 14 amino acids. Per germline, CDR1 LNHDA and CDR2 SQIVND (reference sequence). CDR3 region: CASSIGGAQDTQYF. CDR3 coding DNA: TGTGCCAGTAGTATAGGAGGGGCGCAAGATACGCAGTATTTT.

The chain is built from TRBV19 and TRBJ1-4, with TRBD1 identical over 7 bases. Trimming took 8 bases from V and 6 from J; bases not matched to a gene: 9. Germline V CDR1 and CDR2: LNHDA, SQIVND (reference sequence). The CDR3 is 14 residues long. CDR3 sequence reads: CASGRQGSDEKLFF. For the CDR3, the DNA is TGTGCCAGTGGGCGACAGGGTTCGGATGAAAAACTGTTTTTT. The full variable domain, completed using reference TRBV19 and TRBJ1-4, is DGGITQSPKYLFRKEGQNVTLSCEQNLNHDAMYWYRQDPGQGLRLIYYSQIVNDFQKGDIAEGYSVSREKKESFPLTVTSAQKNPTAFYLCASGRQGSDEKLFFGSGTQLSVL.

The chain carries TRBV18 and TRBJ2-2; 13 bases are a match to TRBD2. Germline loops: CDR1 KGHSH, CDR2 LQKENI. This CDR3 has 18 amino acids. V lost 0 bases and J lost 7; bases outside the gene matches: 8. As DNA, the CDR3 is TGTGCCAGCTCACCACCCCCCGGGACTAGCGGGACATACGGGGAGCTGTTTTTT. Translating gives CASSPPPGTSGTYGELFF.

The V gene is TRBV28, the J gene TRBJ2-2, with a tentative D call TRBD1 (6 bases). The CDR3 totals 13 residues. V was clipped by 5 bases and J by 4 bases, with 8 bases between them. Germline V gene lookup returns CDR1 MDHEN and CDR2 SYDVKM. In nucleotides, the CDR3 is TGTGCCAGCAGTGGACAGTCCACCGGGGAGCTGTTTTTT. Protein sequence: CASSGQSTGELFF.

This clone showed up just a few times. The chain joins TRBV30 to TRBJ2-2; D is ambiguous. There are 12 residues in the CDR3. V gave up 0 bases and J gave up 6 bases, with 5 bases separating them. Germline assignment: CDR1 GTSNPN and CDR2 SVGIG (reference sequence). CDR3 sequence: CAWSVKAGELFF. In nucleotides, the CDR3 is TGTGCCTGGAGTGTAAAGGCCGGGGAGCTGTTTTTT.

The chain combines TRBV10-3 with TRBJ1-2, with TRBD1 matching over 10 bases. The CDR3 extends over 14 amino acids. Germline assignment: CDR1 ENHRY and CDR2 SYGVKD. V gave up 7 bases and J gave up 8 bases; unmatched junction bases: 10. The CDR3 here is CAITMGQGRSGYTF. The CDR3 region has the DNA TGTGCCATCACTATGGGACAGGGGCGAAGCGGCTACACCTTC.